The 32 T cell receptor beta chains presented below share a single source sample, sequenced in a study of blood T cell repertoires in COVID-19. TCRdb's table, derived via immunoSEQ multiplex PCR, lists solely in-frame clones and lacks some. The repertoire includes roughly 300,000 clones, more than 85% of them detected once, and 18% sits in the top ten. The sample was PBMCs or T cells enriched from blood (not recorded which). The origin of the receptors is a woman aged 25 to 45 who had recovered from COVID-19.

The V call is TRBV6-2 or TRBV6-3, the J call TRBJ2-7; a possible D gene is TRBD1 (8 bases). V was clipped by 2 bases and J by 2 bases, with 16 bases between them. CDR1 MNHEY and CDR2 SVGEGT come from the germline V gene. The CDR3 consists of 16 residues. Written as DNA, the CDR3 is TGTGCCAGCAGTTACCGGACAGGGAGGGGGACCTACGAGCAGTACTTC. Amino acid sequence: CASSYRTGRGTYEQYF.

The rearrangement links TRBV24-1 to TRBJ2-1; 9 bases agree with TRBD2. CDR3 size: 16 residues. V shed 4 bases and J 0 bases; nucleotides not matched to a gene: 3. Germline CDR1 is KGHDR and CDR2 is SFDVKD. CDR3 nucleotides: TGTGCCACCAGTGAGAGTAGCGGGAGCTCCTACAATGAGCAGTTCTTC. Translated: CATSESSGSSYNEQFF.

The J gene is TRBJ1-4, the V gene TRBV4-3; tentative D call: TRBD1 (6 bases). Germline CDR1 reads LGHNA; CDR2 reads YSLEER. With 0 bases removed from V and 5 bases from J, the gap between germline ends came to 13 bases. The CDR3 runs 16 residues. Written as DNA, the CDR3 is TGCGCCAGCAGCCAAGATCATAGGGGACAAAATGAAAAACTGTTTTTT. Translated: CASSQDHRGQNEKLFF.

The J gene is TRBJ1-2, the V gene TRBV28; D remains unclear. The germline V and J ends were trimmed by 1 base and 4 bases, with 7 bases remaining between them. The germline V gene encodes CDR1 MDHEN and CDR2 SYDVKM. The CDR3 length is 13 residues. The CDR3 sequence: CASSLSDFYGYTF. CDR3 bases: TGTGCCAGCAGTTTATCAGATTTCTATGGCTACACCTTC.

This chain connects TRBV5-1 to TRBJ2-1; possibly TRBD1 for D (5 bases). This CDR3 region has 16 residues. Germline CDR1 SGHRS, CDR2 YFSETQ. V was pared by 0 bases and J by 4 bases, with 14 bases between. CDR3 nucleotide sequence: TGCGCCAGCAGCTTGGTGGGTAGCCAGGGATACAATGAGCAGTTCTTC. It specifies CASSLVGSQGYNEQFF.

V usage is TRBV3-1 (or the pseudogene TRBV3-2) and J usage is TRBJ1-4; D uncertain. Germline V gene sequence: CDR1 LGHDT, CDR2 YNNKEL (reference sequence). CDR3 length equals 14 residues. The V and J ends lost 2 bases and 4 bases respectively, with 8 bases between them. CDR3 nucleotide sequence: TGTGCCAGCAGCCAACCGGAGCATAATGAAAAACTGTTTTTT. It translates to CASSQPEHNEKLFF.

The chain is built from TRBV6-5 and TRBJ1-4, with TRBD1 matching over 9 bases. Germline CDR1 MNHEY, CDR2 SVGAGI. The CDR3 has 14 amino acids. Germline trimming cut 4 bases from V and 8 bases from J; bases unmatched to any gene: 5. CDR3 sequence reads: CASSSGQGGEKLFF. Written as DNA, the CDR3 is TGTGCCAGCAGTTCGGGACAGGGTGGCGAAAAACTGTTTTTT.

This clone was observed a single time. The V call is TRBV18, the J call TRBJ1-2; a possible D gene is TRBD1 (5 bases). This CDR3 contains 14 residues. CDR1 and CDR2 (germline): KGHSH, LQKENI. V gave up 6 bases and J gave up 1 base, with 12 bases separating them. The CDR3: CASSQADSNYGYTF. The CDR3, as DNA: TGTGCCAGCTCTCAGGCCGACAGTAACTATGGCTACACCTTC.

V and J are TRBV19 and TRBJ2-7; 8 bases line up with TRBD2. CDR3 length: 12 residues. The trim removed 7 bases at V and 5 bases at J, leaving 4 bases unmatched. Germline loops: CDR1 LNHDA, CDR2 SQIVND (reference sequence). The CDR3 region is CASTGLANEQYF. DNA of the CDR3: TGTGCCAGTACCGGACTAGCCAACGAGCAGTACTTC.

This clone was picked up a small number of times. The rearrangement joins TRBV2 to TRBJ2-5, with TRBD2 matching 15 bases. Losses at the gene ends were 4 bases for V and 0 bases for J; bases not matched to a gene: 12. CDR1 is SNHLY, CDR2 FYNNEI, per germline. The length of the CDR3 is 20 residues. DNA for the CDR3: TGTGCCAGCAGTGGCGGAAGGACTAGCGGGGGGGCCACGTACCAAGAGACCCAGTACTTC. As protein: CASSGGRTSGGATYQETQYF.

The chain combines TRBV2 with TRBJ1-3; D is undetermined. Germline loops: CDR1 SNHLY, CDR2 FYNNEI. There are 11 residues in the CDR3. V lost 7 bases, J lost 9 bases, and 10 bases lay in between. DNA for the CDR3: TGTGCCAGCACAGGAGGCGTCACCATATATTTT. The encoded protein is CASTGGVTIYF.

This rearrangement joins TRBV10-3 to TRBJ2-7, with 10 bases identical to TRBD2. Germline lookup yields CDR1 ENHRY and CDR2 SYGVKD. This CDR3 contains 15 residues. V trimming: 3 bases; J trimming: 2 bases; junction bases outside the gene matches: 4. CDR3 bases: TGTGCCATCAGTGAACCTAGCGGGGGTGCCTACGAGCAGTACTTC. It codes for CAISEPSGGAYEQYF.

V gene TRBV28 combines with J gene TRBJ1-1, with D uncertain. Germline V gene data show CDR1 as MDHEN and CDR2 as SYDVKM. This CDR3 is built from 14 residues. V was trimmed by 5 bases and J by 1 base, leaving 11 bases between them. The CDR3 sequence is CASSSKKQNTEAFF. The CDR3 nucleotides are TGTGCCAGCAGTAGTAAAAAACAGAACACTGAAGCTTTCTTT.

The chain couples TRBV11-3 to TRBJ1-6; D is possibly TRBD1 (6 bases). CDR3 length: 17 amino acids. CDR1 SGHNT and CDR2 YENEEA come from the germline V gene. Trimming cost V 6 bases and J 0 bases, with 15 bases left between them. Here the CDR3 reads CASRTGHLSSYNSPLHF. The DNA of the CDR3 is TGTGCCAGCAGAACGGGACATCTAAGCTCCTATAATTCACCCCTCCACTTT.

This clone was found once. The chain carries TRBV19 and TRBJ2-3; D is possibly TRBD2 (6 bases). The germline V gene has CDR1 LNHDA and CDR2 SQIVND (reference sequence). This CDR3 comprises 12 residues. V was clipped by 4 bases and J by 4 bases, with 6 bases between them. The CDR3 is CASSTSADTQYF. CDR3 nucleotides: TGTGCCAGTAGTACTAGCGCAGATACGCAGTATTTT.

In nucleotides, the CDR3 is TGTGCCATCAGTGAGTCGCAGGGGAGCACACAGCCCCAGCATTTT. Translation gives CAISESQGSTQPQHF. The rearrangement links TRBV10-3 to TRBJ1-5, with TRBD1 as a possible D gene (6 bases). Trimming cost V 0 bases and J 7 bases, with 13 bases left between them. The length of the CDR3 is 15 residues. CDR1 is ENHRY, CDR2 SYGVKD, per germline.

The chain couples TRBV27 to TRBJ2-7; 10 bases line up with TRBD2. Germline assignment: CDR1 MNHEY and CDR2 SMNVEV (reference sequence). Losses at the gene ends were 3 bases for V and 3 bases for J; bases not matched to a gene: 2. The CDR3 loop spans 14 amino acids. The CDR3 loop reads CASSFWTSGYEQYF. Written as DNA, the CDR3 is TGTGCCAGCAGTTTCTGGACTAGCGGCTACGAGCAGTACTTC.

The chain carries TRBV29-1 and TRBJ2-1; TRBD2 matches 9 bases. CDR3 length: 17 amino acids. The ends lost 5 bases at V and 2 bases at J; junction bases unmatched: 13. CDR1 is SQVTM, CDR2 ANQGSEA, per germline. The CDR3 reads CSVPRTLIAGAYNEQFF. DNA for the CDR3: TGCAGCGTTCCTAGAACCCTAATAGCGGGGGCCTACAATGAGCAGTTCTTC.

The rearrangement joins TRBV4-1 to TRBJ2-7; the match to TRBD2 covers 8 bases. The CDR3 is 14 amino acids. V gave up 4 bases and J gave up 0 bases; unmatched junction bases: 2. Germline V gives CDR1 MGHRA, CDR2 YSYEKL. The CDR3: CASSLAGNSYEQYF. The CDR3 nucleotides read TGCGCCAGCAGCCTAGCGGGGAACTCCTACGAGCAGTACTTC.

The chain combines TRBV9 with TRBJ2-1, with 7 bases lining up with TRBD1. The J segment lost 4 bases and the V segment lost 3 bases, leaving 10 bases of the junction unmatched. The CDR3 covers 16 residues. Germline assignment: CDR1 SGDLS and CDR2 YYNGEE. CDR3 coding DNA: TGTGCCAGCAGCGATCTACAGGGGTTACGGTACAATGAGCAGTTCTTC. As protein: CASSDLQGLRYNEQFF.

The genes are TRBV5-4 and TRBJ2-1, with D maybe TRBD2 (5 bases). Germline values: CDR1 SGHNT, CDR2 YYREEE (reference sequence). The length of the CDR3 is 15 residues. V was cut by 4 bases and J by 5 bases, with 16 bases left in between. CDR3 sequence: CASSRPGLINNEQFF. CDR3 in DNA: TGTGCCAGCAGCCGCCCAGGACTGATTAACAATGAGCAGTTCTTC.

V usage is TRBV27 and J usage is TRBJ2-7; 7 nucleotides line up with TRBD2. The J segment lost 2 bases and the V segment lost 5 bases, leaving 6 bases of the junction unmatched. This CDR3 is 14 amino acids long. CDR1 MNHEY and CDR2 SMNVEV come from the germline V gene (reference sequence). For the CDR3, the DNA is TGTGCCAGCAGTACGGGACTACAGACCTACGAGCAGTACTTC. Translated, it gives CASSTGLQTYEQYF.

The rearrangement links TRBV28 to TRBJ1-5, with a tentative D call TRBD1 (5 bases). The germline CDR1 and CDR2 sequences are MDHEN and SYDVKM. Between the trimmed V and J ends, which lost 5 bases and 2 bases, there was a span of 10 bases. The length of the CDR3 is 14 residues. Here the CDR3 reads CASSPGGGNQPQHF. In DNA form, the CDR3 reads TGTGCCAGCAGTCCCGGGGGGGGCAATCAGCCCCAGCATTTT.

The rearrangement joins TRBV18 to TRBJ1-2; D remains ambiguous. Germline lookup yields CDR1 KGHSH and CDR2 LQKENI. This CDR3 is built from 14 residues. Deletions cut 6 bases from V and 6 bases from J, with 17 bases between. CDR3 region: CASSAREGQNGYTF. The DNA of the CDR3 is TGTGCCAGCTCGGCGAGGGAAGGGCAAAATGGCTACACCTTC. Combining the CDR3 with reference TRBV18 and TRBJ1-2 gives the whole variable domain NAGVMQNPRHLVRRRGQEARLRCSPMKGHSHVYWYRQLPEEGLKFMVYLQKENIIDESGMPKERFSAEFPKEGPSILRIQQVVRGDSAAYFCASSAREGQNGYTFGSGTRLTVV.

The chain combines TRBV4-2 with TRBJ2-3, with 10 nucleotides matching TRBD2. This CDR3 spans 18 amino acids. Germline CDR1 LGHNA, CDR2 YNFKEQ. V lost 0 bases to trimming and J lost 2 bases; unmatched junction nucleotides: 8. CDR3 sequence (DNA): TGTGCCAGCAGCCAAGAGTGGCCCACTAGCGGGGCCACAGATACGCAGTATTTT. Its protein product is CASSQEWPTSGATDTQYF.

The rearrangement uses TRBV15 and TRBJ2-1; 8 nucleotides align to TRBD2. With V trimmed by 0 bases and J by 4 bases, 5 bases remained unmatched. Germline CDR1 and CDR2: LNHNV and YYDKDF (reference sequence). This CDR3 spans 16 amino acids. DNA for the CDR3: TGTGCCACCAGCAGAGATACCGCGGGAGGTTACAATGAGCAGTTCTTC. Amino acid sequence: CATSRDTAGGYNEQFF.

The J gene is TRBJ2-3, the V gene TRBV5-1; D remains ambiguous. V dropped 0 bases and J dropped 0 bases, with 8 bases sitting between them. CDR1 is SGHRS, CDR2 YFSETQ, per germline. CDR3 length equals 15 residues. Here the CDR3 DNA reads TGCGCCAGCAGCTTGGTGCAGTCTAGCACAGATACGCAGTATTTT. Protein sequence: CASSLVQSSTDTQYF.

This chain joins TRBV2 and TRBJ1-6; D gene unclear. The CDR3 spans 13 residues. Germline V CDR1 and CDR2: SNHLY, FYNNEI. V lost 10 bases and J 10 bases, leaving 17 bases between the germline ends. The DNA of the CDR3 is TGTGCCACAAGGAGGGTTATGGGATCACCCCTCCACTTT. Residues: CATRRVMGSPLHF.

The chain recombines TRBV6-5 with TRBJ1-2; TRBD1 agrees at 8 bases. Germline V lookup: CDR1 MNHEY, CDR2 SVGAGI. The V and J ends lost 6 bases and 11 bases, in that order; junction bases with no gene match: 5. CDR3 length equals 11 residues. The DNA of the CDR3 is TGTGCCAGCAGGGACAGGGCAGGATACACCTTC. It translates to CASRDRAGYTF.

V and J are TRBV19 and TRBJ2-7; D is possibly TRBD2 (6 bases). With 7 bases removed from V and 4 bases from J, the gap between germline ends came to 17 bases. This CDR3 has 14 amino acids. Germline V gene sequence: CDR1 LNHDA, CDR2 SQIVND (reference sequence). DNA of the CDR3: TGTGCCAGTACACCCGCGGTCGGGGGTTACGAGCAGTACTTC. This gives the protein CASTPAVGGYEQYF.

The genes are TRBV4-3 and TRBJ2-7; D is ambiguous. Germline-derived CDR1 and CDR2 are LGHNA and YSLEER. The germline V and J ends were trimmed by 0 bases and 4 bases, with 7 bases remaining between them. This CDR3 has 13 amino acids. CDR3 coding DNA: TGCGCCAGCAGCCAAGAGTTACAGTACGAGCAGTACTTC. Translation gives CASSQELQYEQYF.

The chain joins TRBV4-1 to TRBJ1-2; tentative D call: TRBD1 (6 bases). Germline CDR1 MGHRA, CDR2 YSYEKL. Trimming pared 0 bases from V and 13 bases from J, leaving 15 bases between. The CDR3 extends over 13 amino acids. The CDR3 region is CASSQDRQGRCTF. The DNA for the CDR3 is TGCGCCAGCAGCCAAGATCGGCAGGGGCGTTGCACCTTC.